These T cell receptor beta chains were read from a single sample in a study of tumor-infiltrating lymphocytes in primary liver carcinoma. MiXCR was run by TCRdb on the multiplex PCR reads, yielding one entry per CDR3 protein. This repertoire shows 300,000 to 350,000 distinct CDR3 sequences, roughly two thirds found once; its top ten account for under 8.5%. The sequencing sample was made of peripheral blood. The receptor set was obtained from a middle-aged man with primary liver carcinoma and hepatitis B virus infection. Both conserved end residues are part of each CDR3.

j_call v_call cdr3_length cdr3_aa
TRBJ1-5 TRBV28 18 CASSLRLGGAVGIRPQHF
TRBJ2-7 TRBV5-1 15 CASSLFGGASYEQYF
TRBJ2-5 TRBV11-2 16 CASRLNLGTGEETQYF
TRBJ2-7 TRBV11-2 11 CASISTTPLYF
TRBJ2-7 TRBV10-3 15 CAISEPNGGVYEQYF
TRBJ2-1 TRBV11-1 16 CASSLCSSGRASEQFF
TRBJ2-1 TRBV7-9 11 CASSHGNEQFF
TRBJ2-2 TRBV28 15 CATHGTGVDIGELFF
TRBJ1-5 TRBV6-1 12 CVSSEGREPQHF
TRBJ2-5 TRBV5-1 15 CASMPPVAGEETQYF
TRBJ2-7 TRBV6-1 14 CASRTPGDLYEKYF
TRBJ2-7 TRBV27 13 CASSLGRGGEQYF
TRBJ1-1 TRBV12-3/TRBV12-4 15 CANTFNGQMDTEAFF
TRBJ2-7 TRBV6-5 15 CASSIGSASSYEQYF
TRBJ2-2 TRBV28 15 CASSFLAGNTGELFF
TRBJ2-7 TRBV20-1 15 CSARILLAGDNEQYF
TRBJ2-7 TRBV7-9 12 CASSLPGKEQYF
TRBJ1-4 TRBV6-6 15 CASSPSPGQNEKLFF
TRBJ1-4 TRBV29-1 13 CSVDGGMCEKMFF
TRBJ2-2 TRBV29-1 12 CSVFSNTGELFF
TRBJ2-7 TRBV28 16 CASTLTAGLTPYEQYF
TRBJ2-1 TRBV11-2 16 CASSWSGRARYNEQFF
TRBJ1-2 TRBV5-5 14 CASRVEGTNYGYTF
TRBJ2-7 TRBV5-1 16 CASSPNAGTSVYEQYF
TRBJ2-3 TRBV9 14 CASSVVENTDTQYF
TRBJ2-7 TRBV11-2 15 CSSSVGSGTPYEQYF
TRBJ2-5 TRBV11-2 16 CASSLGDRLYHEIQYF
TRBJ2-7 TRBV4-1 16 CASSNPGTSGRSEQYF